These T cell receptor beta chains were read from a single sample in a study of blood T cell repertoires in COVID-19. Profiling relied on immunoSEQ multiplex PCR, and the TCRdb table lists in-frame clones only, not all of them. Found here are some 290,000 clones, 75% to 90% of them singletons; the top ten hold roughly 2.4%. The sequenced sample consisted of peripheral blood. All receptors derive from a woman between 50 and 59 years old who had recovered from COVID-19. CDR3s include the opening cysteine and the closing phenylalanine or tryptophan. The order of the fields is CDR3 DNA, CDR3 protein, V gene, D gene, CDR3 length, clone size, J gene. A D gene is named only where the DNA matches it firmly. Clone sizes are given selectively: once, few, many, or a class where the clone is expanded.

cdr3_nt: TGTGCCACCCGGCAGGATAATCAGCCCCAGCATTTT
cdr3_aa: CATRQDNQPQHF
v_call: TRBV10-3
d_call: .
cdr3_length: 12
clone_size: .
j_call: TRBJ1-5

cdr3_nt: TGTGCCAGCAGCTTGGGGGGAGCGCGGGGCAATCAGCCCCAGCATTTT
cdr3_aa: CASSLGGARGNQPQHF
v_call: TRBV5-6
d_call: .
cdr3_length: 16
clone_size: .
j_call: TRBJ1-5

cdr3_nt: TGTGCCAGCAGTTGGACAGGGGGCCTTACAGATACGCAGTATTTT
cdr3_aa: CASSWTGGLTDTQYF
v_call: TRBV6-5
d_call: TRBD1
cdr3_length: 15
clone_size: .
j_call: TRBJ2-3

cdr3_nt: TGTGCCAGCAGTTACTCCGCCTTTGGGACGGGGGTAGGAGGCTACACCTTC
cdr3_aa: CASSYSAFGTGVGGYTF
v_call: TRBV6-2/TRBV6-3
d_call: .
cdr3_length: 17
clone_size: .
j_call: TRBJ1-2

cdr3_nt: TGTGCCAGCAGCTTAGCGCGAAGCGGGAGGGCCGAGGATACGCAGTATTTT
cdr3_aa: CASSLARSGRAEDTQYF
v_call: TRBV7-8
d_call: TRBD2
cdr3_length: 17
clone_size: .
j_call: TRBJ2-3

cdr3_nt: TGTGCCAGCAGCGTAGGGACAGCAAGTGAAGCTTTCTTT
cdr3_aa: CASSVGTASEAFF
v_call: TRBV9
d_call: .
cdr3_length: 13
clone_size: .
j_call: TRBJ1-1

cdr3_nt: TGTGCCAGCAGCCCCGGACTAGCCTACGAGCAGTACTTC
cdr3_aa: CASSPGLAYEQYF
v_call: TRBV11-2
d_call: TRBD2
cdr3_length: 13
clone_size: .
j_call: TRBJ2-7

cdr3_nt: TGTGCCAGCATCTTCCCTATAAGGGGTCTGGAGACCCAGTACTTC
cdr3_aa: CASIFPIRGLETQYF
v_call: TRBV3-1/TRBV3-2
d_call: .
cdr3_length: 15
clone_size: .
j_call: TRBJ2-5

cdr3_nt: TGTGCCTGGGCTCCCATCGCCGGGACAGGAAAACTGTTTTTT
cdr3_aa: CAWAPIAGTGKLFF
v_call: TRBV30
d_call: TRBD1
cdr3_length: 14
clone_size: .
j_call: TRBJ1-4

cdr3_nt: TGTGCCACCCCTATTGACAGTCCCTATATTGAAGCTTTCTTT
cdr3_aa: CATPIDSPYIEAFF
v_call: TRBV2
d_call: .
cdr3_length: 14
clone_size: .
j_call: TRBJ1-1

cdr3_nt: TGTGCCAGCAGTGAGTGGGGAGGGGCAGATACGCAGTATTTT
cdr3_aa: CASSEWGGADTQYF
v_call: TRBV9
d_call: TRBD2
cdr3_length: 14
clone_size: once
j_call: TRBJ2-3

cdr3_nt: TGCAGCGTTTGGGGGCCCTCCTACGAGCAGTACTTC
cdr3_aa: CSVWGPSYEQYF
v_call: TRBV29-1
d_call: .
cdr3_length: 12
clone_size: .
j_call: TRBJ2-7

cdr3_nt: TGTGCCAGCAGTTCCGTTTCGTTAGGGGCCAACGTCCTGACTTTC
cdr3_aa: CASSSVSLGANVLTF
v_call: TRBV28
d_call: .
cdr3_length: 15
clone_size: once
j_call: TRBJ2-6

cdr3_nt: TGTGCCAGCTCACCGGAACAGGGGGAGAACACTGAAGCTTTCTTT
cdr3_aa: CASSPEQGENTEAFF
v_call: TRBV18
d_call: TRBD1
cdr3_length: 15
clone_size: .
j_call: TRBJ1-1

cdr3_nt: TGTGCCAGCAGCGCCCTAGCGGGAGGGCCTGGTGAGCAGTTCTTC
cdr3_aa: CASSALAGGPGEQFF
v_call: TRBV7-9
d_call: TRBD2
cdr3_length: 15
clone_size: .
j_call: TRBJ2-1

cdr3_nt: TGTGCCAGCAGTTACGGAACAGACCTTAACACCGGGGAGCTGTTTTTT
cdr3_aa: CASSYGTDLNTGELFF
v_call: TRBV6-2/TRBV6-3
d_call: .
cdr3_length: 16
clone_size: once
j_call: TRBJ2-2

cdr3_nt: TGTGCCAGTAGTATTAACAGGGGTAATGGCTACACCTTC
cdr3_aa: CASSINRGNGYTF
v_call: TRBV19
d_call: TRBD1
cdr3_length: 13
clone_size: .
j_call: TRBJ1-2

cdr3_nt: TGTGCCAGCAGCGCCAATTACCGGGGTACGCAGTATTTT
cdr3_aa: CASSANYRGTQYF
v_call: TRBV9
d_call: .
cdr3_length: 13
clone_size: .
j_call: TRBJ2-3

cdr3_nt: TGTGCCAGCGATCCAGGGGTAAAGATCTACGAGCAGTACTTC
cdr3_aa: CASDPGVKIYEQYF
v_call: TRBV3-1/TRBV3-2
d_call: .
cdr3_length: 14
clone_size: .
j_call: TRBJ2-7

cdr3_nt: TGTGCCTGGAGCCCAGTCAGGGGTAACTATGGCTACACCTTC
cdr3_aa: CAWSPVRGNYGYTF
v_call: TRBV30
d_call: .
cdr3_length: 14
clone_size: .
j_call: TRBJ1-2

cdr3_nt: TGTGCCAGCAGCCCGACGGGACAGGGGACACTCAACTATGGCTACACCTTC
cdr3_aa: CASSPTGQGTLNYGYTF
v_call: TRBV3-1/TRBV3-2
d_call: TRBD1
cdr3_length: 17
clone_size: .
j_call: TRBJ1-2

cdr3_nt: TGTGCCAGTAGTACTACAGGGGGGGCCTACGAGCAGTACTTC
cdr3_aa: CASSTTGGAYEQYF
v_call: TRBV19
d_call: .
cdr3_length: 14
clone_size: .
j_call: TRBJ2-7

cdr3_nt: TGTGCCAGTAGTAGGGGGGGCACTGAAGCTTTCTTT
cdr3_aa: CASSRGGTEAFF
v_call: TRBV19
d_call: .
cdr3_length: 12
clone_size: .
j_call: TRBJ1-1

cdr3_nt: TGCGCCAGCAGCCTAGGGATTCCGGGGACAGGGTATTACGAGCAGTACTTC
cdr3_aa: CASSLGIPGTGYYEQYF
v_call: TRBV5-1
d_call: TRBD1
cdr3_length: 17
clone_size: .
j_call: TRBJ2-7

cdr3_nt: TGTGCCAGCTCGCTGGAAACCGGGACAGGGAGGGAGACCCAGTACTTC
cdr3_aa: CASSLETGTGRETQYF
v_call: TRBV18
d_call: TRBD1
cdr3_length: 16
clone_size: .
j_call: TRBJ2-5

cdr3_nt: TGTGCCAGCAGCCGGGACAGGGGGTCAGATACGCAGTATTTT
cdr3_aa: CASSRDRGSDTQYF
v_call: TRBV6-5
d_call: TRBD1
cdr3_length: 14
clone_size: few
j_call: TRBJ2-3

cdr3_nt: TGTGCCAGCAGCTGGGCCGGGACAGACACTGAAGCTTTCTTT
cdr3_aa: CASSWAGTDTEAFF
v_call: TRBV11-2
d_call: TRBD1
cdr3_length: 14
clone_size: .
j_call: TRBJ1-1

cdr3_nt: TGTGCCAGCAGCTACAACGTCTATGGCTACACCTTC
cdr3_aa: CASSYNVYGYTF
v_call: TRBV5-4
d_call: .
cdr3_length: 12
clone_size: .
j_call: TRBJ1-2

cdr3_nt: TGTGCCAGCAGCTCCAGGCTCGGGGGATATAGCACAGATACGCAGTATTTT
cdr3_aa: CASSSRLGGYSTDTQYF
v_call: TRBV3-1/TRBV3-2
d_call: .
cdr3_length: 17
clone_size: .
j_call: TRBJ2-3

cdr3_nt: TGTGCCAGCTCACCGCTCAGATCCTACGAGCAGTACTTC
cdr3_aa: CASSPLRSYEQYF
v_call: TRBV18
d_call: .
cdr3_length: 13
clone_size: .
j_call: TRBJ2-7

cdr3_nt: TGTGCCAGCAGTGAAGCGCGGGGGGGGCGGTGGACTGAAGCTTTCTTT
cdr3_aa: CASSEARGGRWTEAFF
v_call: TRBV2
d_call: .
cdr3_length: 16
clone_size: .
j_call: TRBJ1-1

cdr3_nt: TGTGCCACCACTCAGGCCCAGAACACTGAAGCTTTCTTT
cdr3_aa: CATTQAQNTEAFF
v_call: TRBV18
d_call: .
cdr3_length: 13
clone_size: .
j_call: TRBJ1-1

cdr3_nt: TGTGCCAGCAGCTTAGCAGGAGTCACTGAAGCTTTCTTT
cdr3_aa: CASSLAGVTEAFF
v_call: TRBV7-8
d_call: .
cdr3_length: 13
clone_size: few
j_call: TRBJ1-1

cdr3_nt: TGTGCCAGCAGCTTAACCGGGACTTTCATAACAGATACGCAGTATTTT
cdr3_aa: CASSLTGTFITDTQYF
v_call: TRBV5-4
d_call: .
cdr3_length: 16
clone_size: .
j_call: TRBJ2-3